This T cell receptor (beta chain) was retrieved from a study of Graves' ophthalmopathy and Graves' hyperthyroidism. The study, taken as a whole, reports: Ophthalmopathy progression was predicted with 70.59% sensitivity and approximately 79% specificity.

Amplification targeted the TCR beta CDR3 regions, with RNA transcripts as the source material. The workflow started with a first-round RT-PCR run with HTBI primers and then moved on to a second-round multiplex PCR. Each CDR3 protein gets one entry after TCRdb re-called the multiplex PCR reads with MiXCR. The profile shows about 620,000 distinct CDR3 sequences, about a fifth of them singletons. J was trimmed by 4 bases and V by 8 bases; bases with no gene match: 18. The CDR3 loop spans 17 amino acids. Germline V gene sequence: CDR1 MNHEY, CDR2 SVGEGT. This clonotype was recorded a few times. Its antigen is unidentified.

Material: peripheral blood. The chain recombines TRBV6-2 or TRBV6-3 with TRBJ2-5; 8 bases map to TRBD2. This clonotype was obtained from a woman between 18 and 30 years old with stable Graves' hyperthyroidism. Some clones in this sample may be carry-over from other donors' samples. The CDR3 region has the DNA TGTGCCAGCGCACCTCTCGGCGGGCGGGGGGCCCGAGAGACCCAGTACTTC. Encoded protein: CASAPLGGRGARETQYF.